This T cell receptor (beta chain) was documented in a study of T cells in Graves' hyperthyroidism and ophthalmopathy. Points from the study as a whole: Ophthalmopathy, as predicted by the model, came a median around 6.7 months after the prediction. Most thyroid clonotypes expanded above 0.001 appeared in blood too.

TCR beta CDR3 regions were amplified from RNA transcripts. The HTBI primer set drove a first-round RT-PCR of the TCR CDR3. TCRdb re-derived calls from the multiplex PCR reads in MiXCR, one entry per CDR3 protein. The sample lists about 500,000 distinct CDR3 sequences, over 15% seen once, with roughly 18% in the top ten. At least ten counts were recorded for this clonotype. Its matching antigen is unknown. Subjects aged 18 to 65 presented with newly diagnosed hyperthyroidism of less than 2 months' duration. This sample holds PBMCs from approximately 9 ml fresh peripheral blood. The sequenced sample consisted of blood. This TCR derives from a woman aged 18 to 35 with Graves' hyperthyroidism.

CDR3 protein: CASSLDKEIAGGETQYF. CDR3 in DNA: TGTGCCAGCAGCTTAGATAAGGAAATAGCGGGAGGAGAGACCCAGTACTTC. The gene calls are TRBV11-2 and TRBJ2-5; 10 nucleotides match TRBD2. The CDR3 contains 17 residues. With V trimmed by 0 bases and J by 4 bases, 8 bases remained unmatched. Germline CDR1 reads SGHAT; CDR2 reads FQNNGV.